The entry that follows covers one T cell receptor (beta chain) sequence. What it binds is not known. This record comes from a study of long-term antiretroviral therapy in people with HIV. Whole-study results and caveats: Clonal populations expanded prior to ART predominated within the repertoire at all time points.

With survey level as its setting, the immunoSEQ assay was v3.0. Some clones are missing from TCRdb's copy, which holds only in-frame ones; the method was immunoSEQ multiplex PCR. The sample has about 21,000 clones, under 90% seen once; the top ten hold over 7.5%. Trimming took off 5 bases at V and 12 bases at J, with 20 bases between the two ends. Germline CDR1 reads MDHEN; CDR2 reads SYDVKM. The CDR3 spans 13 residues. This chain connects TRBV28 to TRBJ2-7; the D gene is possibly TRBD2 (5 bases). Source: unsorted PBMCs, taken at the start of antiretroviral therapy. This TCR was sampled from a man in his forties or fifties with HIV. Here the CDR3 reads CASSLPDGVFRYF. The CDR3 coding sequence is TGTGCCAGCAGTCTCCCCGACGGGGTTTTCCGGTACTTC. Full variable domain (missing parts from reference TRBV28 and TRBJ2-7): DVKVTQSSRYLVKRTGEKVFLECVQDMDHENMFWYRQDPGLGLRLIYFSYDVKMKEKGDIPEGYSVSREKKERFSLILESASTNQTSMYLCASSLPDGVFRYFGPGTRLTVT.